This entry lists 4 T cell receptor beta chains sequenced from one sample in a study of OX40 agonist ivuxolimab in advanced cancers. Clones were read by immunoSEQ multiplex PCR, and TCRdb kept only the in-frame ones, dropping some. The data contain roughly 76,000 clones, 88% of them singletons. The specimen comprised CD4+ or CD8+ T cells sorted from blood, sampled in a trial of the OX40 agonist ivuxolimab. Receptor source: an adult with an advanced solid tumor such as melanoma, head and neck, liver or kidney cancer.

This chain links TRBV11-2 with TRBJ2-5; 8 positions agree with TRBD1. The CDR3 has 15 amino acids. V lost 1 base to trimming and J lost 5 bases; unmatched junction nucleotides: 6. Per the germline V gene, CDR1 is SGHAT and CDR2 is FQNNGV. CDR3 in amino acids: CASSLGSGGVETQYF. CDR3 nucleotide sequence: TGTGCCAGCAGCTTAGGTTCAGGGGGCGTCGAGACCCAGTACTTC.

The chain joins TRBV2 to TRBJ2-7, with 7 positions matching TRBD2. Germline V gene data show CDR1 as SNHLY and CDR2 as FYNNEI. The length of the CDR3 is 14 residues. After removal of 6 bases from V and 3 bases from J, the junction contained 8 bases not matched to a gene. CDR3 DNA sequence: TGTGCCAGCAGGTCGACTGCTAGCGGCTACGAGCAGTACTTC. The encoded protein is CASRSTASGYEQYF.

The rearrangement links TRBV29-1 to TRBJ1-1; D is uncertain. V was clipped by 2 bases and J by 4 bases, with 17 bases between them. Germline CDR1 reads SQVTM; CDR2 reads ANQGSEA. CDR3 length: 15 amino acids. The CDR3 DNA sequence: TGCAGCGTTGAACTTGTCCAAGCTGTGATCACTGAAGCTTTCTTT. This translates into CSVELVQAVITEAFF.

This clone came up once. CDR3 DNA: TGTGCCAGCAGCTCAGCGGACATGGAGACCCAGTACTTC. This encodes CASSSADMETQYF. V gene TRBV5-8 combines with J gene TRBJ2-5, with D perhaps assigned TRBD1 or TRBD2 (5 bases each). CDR3 length equals 13 residues. Trimming removed 3 bases from V and 5 bases from J, with 11 bases in between. CDR1 is SGHTS, CDR2 YDEGEE, per germline.